This TCR beta chain was observed in a study of monozygotic twins with inflammatory bowel disease. Study results and caveats: Since immunosuppressive treatments differed, patient repertoires may have gained added variability. Repertoire similarity did not differ between concordant and discordant twins, perhaps due to limited power.

Details on this clonotype: Its antigen is not identified.

This CDR3 has 15 residues. Germline CDR1 reads SNHLY; CDR2 reads FYNNEI. Each CDR3 protein gets one entry in TCRdb, which reprocessed the 5' RACE reads and gives no DNA. There are approximately 390,000 distinct CDR3 sequences in the sample, with less than 2.5% held by the top ten. The sequence derives from a human donor with ulcerative colitis or Crohn's disease, or a healthy co-twin of an affected twin (not recorded which). Input material: blood. The rearrangement joins TRBV2 to TRBJ2-1; no DNA is available, so the TRBD2 call from TCRdb remains unchecked. CDR3 amino acids: CASSEVAGLYNEQFF.